These T cell receptor beta chains were read from a single sample in a study of a mutant IDH1 vaccine in newly diagnosed glioma. The assay was immunoSEQ multiplex PCR, and TCRdb's table has in-frame clones only and misses some. This sample has tens of thousands of clones, with 75% to 95% found just once. What these receptors recognize is not known. Sequences were derived from PBMCs, sampled from a glioma patient whose treatment included an IDH1 peptide vaccine. Receptor source: a woman aged 45-65 years with glioma. CDR3s include the opening cysteine and the closing phenylalanine or tryptophan. Each record gives: J gene, V gene, clone size, CDR3 length, D gene, CDR3 DNA, CDR3 protein. D genes are given only for firm matches. Size tells how often a clone was seen (once, few, many) or the class of an expanded clone, and some rows leave it out.

J: TRBJ2-1; V: TRBV7-3; size: -; length: 14; D: -; DNA: TGTGCCAGCAGCCCCCGGGGCAGCTACAATGAGCAGTTCTTC; CDR3: CASSPRGSYNEQFF
J: TRBJ1-2; V: TRBV7-2; size: -; length: 14; D: TRBD1; DNA: TGTGCCAGCACCCAGGACAGGGCGCACTATGGCTACACCTTC; CDR3: CASTQDRAHYGYTF
J: TRBJ1-1; V: TRBV5-6; size: -; length: 13; D: TRBD1; DNA: TGTGCCAGCAGCTGGGACAGGGGGCCTTCAGCTTTCTTT; CDR3: CASSWDRGPSAFF
J: TRBJ1-2; V: TRBV9; size: -; length: 15; D: -; DNA: TGTGCCAGCAGCGTAGCCGGGGGCGCTAACTATGGCTACACCTTC; CDR3: CASSVAGGANYGYTF
J: TRBJ2-7; V: TRBV10-2; size: -; length: 14; D: -; DNA: TGCGCCAGCAGTGAAGGGACTTTTCCATACGAGCAGTACTTC; CDR3: CASSEGTFPYEQYF
J: TRBJ2-1; V: TRBV28; size: -; length: 16; D: TRBD1; DNA: TGTGCCAGCAGTACCTACAGGGGGCGCGACTACAATGAGCAGTTCTTC; CDR3: CASSTYRGRDYNEQFF
J: TRBJ2-7; V: TRBV6-6; size: -; length: 13; D: -; DNA: TGTGCCAGCAGTTACTTACTCGTCTACGAGCAGTACTTC; CDR3: CASSYLLVYEQYF
J: TRBJ1-2; V: TRBV5-1; size: -; length: 14; D: -; DNA: TGCGCCAGCAGCTTGGCGGGGTCGCTCTATGGCTACACCTTC; CDR3: CASSLAGSLYGYTF
J: TRBJ1-2; V: TRBV7-2; size: -; length: 13; D: -; DNA: TGTGCCAGCAGCTTGCTCCCGTCCTATGGCTACACCTTC; CDR3: CASSLLPSYGYTF
J: TRBJ1-1; V: TRBV6-5; size: -; length: 12; D: -; DNA: TGTGCCACCACAGATAAACGGGCTGAAGCTTTCTTT; CDR3: CATTDKRAEAFF
J: TRBJ2-5; V: TRBV19; size: -; length: 14; D: -; DNA: TGTGCCAGTAATCCAGGACAGAACCAAGAGACCCAGTACTTC; CDR3: CASNPGQNQETQYF
J: TRBJ2-7; V: TRBV12-5; size: -; length: 15; D: -; DNA: TGTGCTAGTGGTTTGGTACTGAACAGGGCCTACGAGCAGTACTTC; CDR3: CASGLVLNRAYEQYF
J: TRBJ2-1; V: TRBV7-3; size: -; length: 13; D: TRBD1; DNA: TGTGCCAGCAGCTCGCGAGGGACAGAGGAGCAGTTCTTC; CDR3: CASSSRGTEEQFF
J: TRBJ2-1; V: TRBV12-5; size: once; length: 15; D: TRBD2; DNA: TGTGCTAGTGGTCCCTGGGTAGCGGGAGGTAACGAGCAGTTCTTC; CDR3: CASGPWVAGGNEQFF
J: TRBJ1-1; V: TRBV6-5; size: -; length: 11; D: -; DNA: TGTGCCAGCAGGATGTCGGGATGGGCTTTCTTT; CDR3: CASRMSGWAFF
J: TRBJ2-7; V: TRBV5-8; size: -; length: 13; D: -; DNA: TGTGCCAGCAGCTTGGTCTCAGACCTCGAGCAGTACTTC; CDR3: CASSLVSDLEQYF
J: TRBJ2-5; V: TRBV9; size: -; length: 14; D: TRBD1; DNA: TGTGCCAGCAGCGTAATGACAGGGGGAGAGACCCAGTACTTC; CDR3: CASSVMTGGETQYF
J: TRBJ2-2; V: TRBV5-6; size: once; length: 14; D: -; DNA: TGTGCCAGCAGCTTGGCCGGGATATTAAGGGAGCTGTTTTTT; CDR3: CASSLAGILRELFF
J: TRBJ2-3; V: TRBV9; size: -; length: 14; D: -; DNA: TGTGCCAGCAGCGTAGTTGGGCGGACAGATACGCAGTATTTT; CDR3: CASSVVGRTDTQYF
J: TRBJ1-2; V: TRBV18; size: -; length: 14; D: TRBD1; DNA: TGTGCCAGCTCACCCGTGGGACAGAACTATGGCTACACCTTC; CDR3: CASSPVGQNYGYTF
J: TRBJ1-2; V: TRBV7-9; size: few; length: 11; D: -; DNA: TGTGCCAGCAGCCCTCTGTATGGCTACACCTTC; CDR3: CASSPLYGYTF
J: TRBJ2-5; V: TRBV10-3; size: -; length: 12; D: -; DNA: TGTGCCGCCGGACCGCACGAAGAGACCCAGTACTTC; CDR3: CAAGPHEETQYF
J: TRBJ2-7; V: TRBV6-6; size: -; length: 12; D: -; DNA: TGTGCCAGCAGTTACTCAGGGGACGAGCAGTACTTC; CDR3: CASSYSGDEQYF
J: TRBJ2-2; V: TRBV6-4; size: -; length: 16; D: TRBD1; DNA: TGTGCCAGCAGTGACCTAGGGGGCGCGAACACCGGGGAGCTGTTTTTT; CDR3: CASSDLGGANTGELFF
J: TRBJ1-5; V: TRBV18; size: once; length: 15; D: -; DNA: TGTGCCAGCCGGAGCGGGGTTCATAGCAATCAGCCCCAGCATTTT; CDR3: CASRSGVHSNQPQHF
J: TRBJ2-2; V: TRBV7-3; size: -; length: 16; D: TRBD2; DNA: TGTGCCAGCAGCCGCATAGCGGGAGGGGTCGCCGGGGAGCTGTTTTTT; CDR3: CASSRIAGGVAGELFF
J: TRBJ2-2; V: TRBV4-1; size: -; length: 15; D: -; DNA: TGCGCCAGCAGCCCCCCAGGACGGGGGATCGGGGAGCTGTTTTTT; CDR3: CASSPPGRGIGELFF
J: TRBJ2-6; V: TRBV4-1; size: -; length: 15; D: -; DNA: TGCGCCAGCAGCCTGACAGACTCTGGGGCCAACGTCCTGACTTTC; CDR3: CASSLTDSGANVLTF
J: TRBJ1-2; V: TRBV20-1; size: -; length: 11; D: -; DNA: TGCAGTGCTAGTGTTAACTATGGCTACACCTTC; CDR3: CSASVNYGYTF
J: TRBJ1-6; V: TRBV5-1; size: -; length: 13; D: -; DNA: TGCGCCAGCAACGGTGATGGGGATTCACCCCTCCACTTT; CDR3: CASNGDGDSPLHF
J: TRBJ1-4; V: TRBV6-6; size: -; length: 16; D: TRBD1; DNA: TGTGCCAGCAGTTACTTGACAGGGGGCCTCGGTGAAAAACTGTTTTTT; CDR3: CASSYLTGGLGEKLFF
J: TRBJ2-3; V: TRBV6-5; size: -; length: 13; D: -; DNA: TGTGCCACCCGACCGACTCGCACAGATACGCAGTATTTT; CDR3: CATRPTRTDTQYF
J: TRBJ2-1; V: TRBV5-1; size: -; length: 14; D: TRBD2; DNA: TGCGCCAGCAGCTTAGGGCTAGCGGGTGCTGAGCAGTTCTTC; CDR3: CASSLGLAGAEQFF
J: TRBJ2-2; V: TRBV28; size: -; length: 15; D: -; DNA: TGTGCCAGCATCTCCGGGACCTCCCTACCCCGGGAGCTGTTTTTT; CDR3: CASISGTSLPRELFF
J: TRBJ2-2; V: TRBV5-5; size: once; length: 15; D: TRBD2; DNA: TGTGCCAGCAGCGGGGGACTAGGGAACACCGGGGAGCTGTTTTTT; CDR3: CASSGGLGNTGELFF
J: TRBJ2-7; V: TRBV6-5; size: -; length: 15; D: TRBD1; DNA: TGTGCCAGCAGTTACTCGGGACAGGGGGCCGACGAGCAGTACTTC; CDR3: CASSYSGQGADEQYF
J: TRBJ2-5; V: TRBV2; size: -; length: 13; D: -; DNA: TGTGCCAGCAGTGGGGCAGGGAGAGAGACCCAGTACTTC; CDR3: CASSGAGRETQYF
J: TRBJ2-7; V: TRBV11-2; size: once; length: 15; D: TRBD1; DNA: TGTGCCAGCAGCTTGGATTACAGGGGACCCTACGAGCAGTACTTC; CDR3: CASSLDYRGPYEQYF
J: TRBJ2-1; V: TRBV7-8; size: -; length: 13; D: -; DNA: TGTGCCAGCAGCCCCCAGGCTCTCAATGAGCAGTTCTTC; CDR3: CASSPQALNEQFF
J: TRBJ2-6; V: TRBV28; size: -; length: 15; D: -; DNA: TGTGCCAGCAGTTCGGACGTCTCTGGGGCCAACGTCCTGACTTTC; CDR3: CASSSDVSGANVLTF
J: TRBJ2-5; V: TRBV5-4; size: -; length: 14; D: -; DNA: TGTGCCAGCAGCTCCCTCGGGGAGACAGAGACCCAGTACTTC; CDR3: CASSSLGETETQYF
J: TRBJ2-1; V: TRBV11-2; size: -; length: 16; D: -; DNA: TGTGCCAGCAGCCGTCTCAGGGCCCGCTCCTACAATGAGCAGTTCTTC; CDR3: CASSRLRARSYNEQFF
J: TRBJ2-7; V: TRBV6-6; size: few; length: 13; D: -; DNA: TGTGCCAGCGCCGGGACGGTCTCCTACGAGCAGTACTTC; CDR3: CASAGTVSYEQYF
J: TRBJ1-2; V: TRBV28; size: -; length: 15; D: -; DNA: TGTGCCAGCAGTTTACAGGGTAGGGAATTGGGTGGCTACACCTTC; CDR3: CASSLQGRELGGYTF
J: TRBJ2-7; V: TRBV5-6; size: -; length: 14; D: -; DNA: TGTGCCAGCAGCCCTTGGTTGTCGGGCTACGAGCAGTACTTC; CDR3: CASSPWLSGYEQYF
J: TRBJ2-7; V: TRBV13; size: -; length: 13; D: TRBD1; DNA: TGTGCCAGCAGCTTCAAGGGGGCGTACGAGCAGTACTTC; CDR3: CASSFKGAYEQYF
J: TRBJ2-7; V: TRBV28; size: -; length: 13; D: TRBD1; DNA: TGTGCCAGCAAAGGGACAGTGGTCTACGAGCAGTACTTC; CDR3: CASKGTVVYEQYF
J: TRBJ2-6; V: TRBV27; size: -; length: 17; D: TRBD1; DNA: TGTGCCAGCAGTTTCAGCGCCAGGGGGCGGGGGGCCAACGTCCTGACTTTC; CDR3: CASSFSARGRGANVLTF
J: TRBJ2-7; V: TRBV5-4; size: -; length: 15; D: TRBD1; DNA: TGTGCCAGCAGCTTTGACAGGGTGGGAACCTACGAGCAGTACTTC; CDR3: CASSFDRVGTYEQYF
J: TRBJ1-4; V: TRBV6-1; size: -; length: 15; D: -; DNA: TGTGCCAGCAGTCTTTACAGTGCCACTAATGAAAAACTGTTTTTT; CDR3: CASSLYSATNEKLFF
J: TRBJ2-7; V: TRBV15; size: -; length: 12; D: -; DNA: TGTGCCACCAGCAGAGATGGGTACGAGCAGTACTTC; CDR3: CATSRDGYEQYF
J: TRBJ2-7; V: TRBV6-6; size: -; length: 14; D: TRBD1; DNA: TGTGCCAGCAGTTCCCCGGACAGGGGCTACGAGCAGTACTTC; CDR3: CASSSPDRGYEQYF
J: TRBJ1-1; V: TRBV18; size: -; length: 18; D: TRBD1; DNA: TGTGCCAGCTCACCTCAAAACCCTATACAGGGGGCTAGCACTGAAGCTTTCTTT; CDR3: CASSPQNPIQGASTEAFF
J: TRBJ1-2; V: TRBV7-6; size: once; length: 13; D: -; DNA: TGTGCCAGCAGCCCACAGGAGGATGGTGGCTACACCTTC; CDR3: CASSPQEDGGYTF
J: TRBJ2-3; V: TRBV5-1; size: -; length: 14; D: -; DNA: TGCGCCAGCAGCCCTTGGGACATACAAGATACGCAGTATTTT; CDR3: CASSPWDIQDTQYF
J: TRBJ2-7; V: TRBV7-9; size: -; length: 15; D: TRBD1; DNA: TGTGCCAGCAGCTTCCCCGGGACAGGAAACTACGAGCAGTACTTC; CDR3: CASSFPGTGNYEQYF
J: TRBJ2-1; V: TRBV27; size: once; length: 15; D: -; DNA: TGTGCCAGCAGGGAGGGACCGAGCTCCTACAATGAGCAGTTCTTC; CDR3: CASREGPSSYNEQFF
J: TRBJ2-5; V: TRBV5-6; size: once; length: 16; D: -; DNA: TGTGCCAGCAGCTTGATGGGGGGCGCCCCCCAAGAGACCCAGTACTTC; CDR3: CASSLMGGAPQETQYF
J: TRBJ2-1; V: TRBV2; size: -; length: 12; D: -; DNA: TGTGCCAGCAGTGAATACTCCGGGGCAGCGTTCTTC; CDR3: CASSEYSGAAFF